The table lists the clone carrying this TCR beta chain with a few counts. This record belongs to a study of blood T cells in healthy people across ages. For the second PCR, which ran for about 7 to 11 cycles, a sample-barcoded 5' primer and a J-beta primer mix were used. MiXCR, applied by TCRdb to the 5' RACE reads, yields one record per CDR3 protein. The sample carries about 760,000 distinct CDR3 sequences, roughly 25% recorded once. CDR1 and CDR2 from the germline V gene are KGHSH and LQKENI. The CDR3 runs to 14 residues. V dropped 10 bases and J dropped 1; count of bases not matched to a gene: 4. Drawn from each donor were 8.5 to 10 milliliters of peripheral blood. The same data also contributed to another study, on T cells of mothers and their children. That source notes: The study obtained over 8 million TCR beta CDR3 reads per mother and about 3 million per child. Regardless of relatedness, pairs show thymic selection shaping TCR recombination output in a similar manner.

This rearrangement joins TRBV18 to TRBJ1-3, with TRBD1 matching 10 bases. The TCR was taken from a boy younger than 18 in good health. The specimen was blood. For the CDR3, the DNA is TGTGCCACCCGGGACAGGGGATCTGGAAACACCATATATTTT. It specifies CATRDRGSGNTIYF.